These 3 T cell receptor beta chains came from one sample sequenced in a study of shared clonotypes between healthy human individuals (dated by TCRdb to about 2020). Libraries were prepared through the immunoSEQ multiplex PCR assay. TCRdb re-hosts the immuneACCESS table, in-frame sequences only. Its copies lack some clones; in the studies checked, an unresolved V gene accounts for under half of them, and the cause for the rest is not known. Counted in this sample were 1,400,000 or so clones; 98% of them appeared once. The ten largest clones capture about 0.4% of the sample. Sequencing used naive CD4+ T cells sorted from blood. The sample's cell subset or site label, in plain terms: CD45RA+ positively selected. All receptors derive from a man in his thirties or forties in good health.

This clone occurred once. This chain joins TRBV28 and TRBJ2-7, with TRBD1 matching 10 bases. This CDR3 region has 13 residues. From germline, CDR1 is MDHEN and CDR2 SYDVKM. The V gene end was trimmed by 10 bases and the J gene end by 0 bases; junction bases not matched to a gene: 3. The CDR3 protein is CAIRQGASYEQYF. In DNA form, the CDR3 reads TGTGCCATTAGACAGGGGGCCTCCTACGAGCAGTACTTC.

The genes are TRBV29-1 and TRBJ2-7; D possibly uses TRBD1 or TRBD2 (5 bases each). V was trimmed by 4 bases and J by 3 bases, leaving 16 bases between them. CDR3 length equals 14 residues. Germline V gene sequence: CDR1 SQVTM, CDR2 ANQGSEA. The CDR3, as DNA: TGCAGCGTTGGAGGGGCAGGATCCATCTACGAGCAGTACTTC. Its translation is CSVGGAGSIYEQYF.

The J gene is TRBJ2-7, the V gene TRBV6-5, with 8 bases that match TRBD2. V lost 10 bases and J lost 2; bases outside the gene matches: 4. The CDR3 has 12 residues. The germline CDR1 and CDR2 sequences are MNHEY and SVGAGI. CDR3 protein: CATRREAYEQYF. The CDR3, as DNA: TGTGCCACACGGCGGGAGGCCTACGAGCAGTACTTC.